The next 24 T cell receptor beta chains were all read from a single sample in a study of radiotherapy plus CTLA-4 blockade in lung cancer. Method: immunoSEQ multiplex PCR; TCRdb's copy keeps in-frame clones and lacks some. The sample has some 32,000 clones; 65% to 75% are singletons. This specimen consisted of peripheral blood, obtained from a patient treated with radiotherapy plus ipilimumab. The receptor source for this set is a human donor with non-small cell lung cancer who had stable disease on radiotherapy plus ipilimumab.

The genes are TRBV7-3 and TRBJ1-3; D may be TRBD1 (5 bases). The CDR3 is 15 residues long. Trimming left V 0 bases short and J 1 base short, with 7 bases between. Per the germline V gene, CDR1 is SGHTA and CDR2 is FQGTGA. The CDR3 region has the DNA TGTGCCAGCAGCTTAACGGGGGTATCTGGAAACACCATATATTTT. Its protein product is CASSLTGVSGNTIYF.

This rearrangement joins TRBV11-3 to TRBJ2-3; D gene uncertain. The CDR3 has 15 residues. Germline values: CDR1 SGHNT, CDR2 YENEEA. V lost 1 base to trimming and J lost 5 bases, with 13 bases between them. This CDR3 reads CASSLAGARGDTQYF. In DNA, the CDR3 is TGTGCCAGCAGCTTAGCTGGAGCCCGTGGAGATACGCAGTATTTT.

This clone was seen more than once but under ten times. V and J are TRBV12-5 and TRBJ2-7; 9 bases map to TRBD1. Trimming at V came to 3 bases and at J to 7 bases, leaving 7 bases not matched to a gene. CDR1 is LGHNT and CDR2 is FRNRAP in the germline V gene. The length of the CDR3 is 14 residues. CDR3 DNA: TGTGCTAGTGGTTTAGAACAGGGGGCGCGGGAGCAGTACTTC. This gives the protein CASGLEQGAREQYF.

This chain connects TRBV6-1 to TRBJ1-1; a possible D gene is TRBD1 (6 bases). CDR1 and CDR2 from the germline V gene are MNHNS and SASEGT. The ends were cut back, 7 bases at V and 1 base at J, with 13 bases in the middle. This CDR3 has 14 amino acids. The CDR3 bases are TGTGCCAGCACAAAACAGGGTGGGAACACTGAAGCTTTCTTT. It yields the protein CASTKQGGNTEAFF.

The CDR3 DNA follows: TGTGCCAGTAGTATAGACGCCGGGACAGGGACCTACGAGCAGTACTTC. Protein product: CASSIDAGTGTYEQYF. The chain is built from TRBV19 and TRBJ2-7, with 9 positions matching TRBD1. This CDR3 comprises 16 residues. Germline-derived CDR1 and CDR2 are LNHDA and SQIVND (reference sequence). The ends lost 0 bases at V and 2 bases at J; junction bases unmatched: 5.

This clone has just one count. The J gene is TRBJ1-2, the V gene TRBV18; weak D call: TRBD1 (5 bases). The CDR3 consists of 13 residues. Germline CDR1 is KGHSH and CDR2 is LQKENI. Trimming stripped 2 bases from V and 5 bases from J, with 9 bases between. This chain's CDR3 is CASSPLKGYGYTF. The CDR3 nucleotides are TGTGCCAGCTCACCATTAAAGGGGTATGGCTACACCTTC.

The chain's CDR3 is CASSQRSEKLFF. CDR3 nucleotides: TGTGCCAGCAGTCAGAGAAGTGAAAAACTGTTTTTT. The chain joins TRBV6-6 to TRBJ1-4, with unresolved D. Trimming removed 5 bases at V and 7 bases at J, with 8 bases between. The germline V gene encodes CDR1 MNHNY and CDR2 SVGAGI (reference sequence). The CDR3 has 12 amino acids.

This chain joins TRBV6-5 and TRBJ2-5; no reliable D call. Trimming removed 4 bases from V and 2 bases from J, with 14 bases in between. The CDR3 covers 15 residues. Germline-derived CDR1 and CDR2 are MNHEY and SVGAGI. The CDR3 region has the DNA TGTGCCAGCAGTTCCGCTTTGGAAATACAAGAGACCCAGTACTTC. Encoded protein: CASSSALEIQETQYF.

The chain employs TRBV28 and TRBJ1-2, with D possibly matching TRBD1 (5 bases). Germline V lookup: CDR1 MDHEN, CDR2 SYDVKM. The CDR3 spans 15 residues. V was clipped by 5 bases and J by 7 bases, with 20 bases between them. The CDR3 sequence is CASSPQDNYGAGYTF. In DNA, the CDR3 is TGTGCCAGCAGTCCTCAGGACAACTATGGGGCTGGCTACACCTTC.

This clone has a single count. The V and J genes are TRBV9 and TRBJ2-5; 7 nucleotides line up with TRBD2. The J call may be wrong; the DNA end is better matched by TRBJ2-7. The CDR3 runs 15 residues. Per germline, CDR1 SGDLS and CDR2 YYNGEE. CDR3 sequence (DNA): TGTGCCAGCAGCCCCTTAGGGAGCGGGGACGGCGAGCAGTACTTC. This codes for CASSPLGSGDGEQYF.

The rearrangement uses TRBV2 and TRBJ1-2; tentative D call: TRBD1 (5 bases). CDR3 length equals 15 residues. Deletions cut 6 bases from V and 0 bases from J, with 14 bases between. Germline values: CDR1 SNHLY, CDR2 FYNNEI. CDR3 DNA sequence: TGTGCCAGCAGCCCCATGGGACCCACTAACTATGGCTACACCTTC. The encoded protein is CASSPMGPTNYGYTF.

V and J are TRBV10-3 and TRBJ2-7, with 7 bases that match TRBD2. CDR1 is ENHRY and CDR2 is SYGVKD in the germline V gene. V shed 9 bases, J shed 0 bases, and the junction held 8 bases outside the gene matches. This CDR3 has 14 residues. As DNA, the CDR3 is TGTGCCATACGGGTCGGCGGGAGCTCCTACGAGCAGTACTTC. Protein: CAIRVGGSSYEQYF.

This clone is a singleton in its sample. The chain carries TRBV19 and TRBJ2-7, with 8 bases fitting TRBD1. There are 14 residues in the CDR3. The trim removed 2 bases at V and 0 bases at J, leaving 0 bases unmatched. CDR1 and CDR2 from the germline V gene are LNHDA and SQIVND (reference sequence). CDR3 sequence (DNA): TGTGCCAGTAGTATAACAGGGGGCTCCTACGAGCAGTACTTC. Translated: CASSITGGSYEQYF.

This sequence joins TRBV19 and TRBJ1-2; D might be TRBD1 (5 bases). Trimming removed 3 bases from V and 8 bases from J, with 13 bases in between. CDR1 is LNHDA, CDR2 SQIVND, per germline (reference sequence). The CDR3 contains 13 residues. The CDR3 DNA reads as TGTGCCAGTAGTATGGGTAGACAGAACGGCTACACCTTC. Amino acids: CASSMGRQNGYTF.

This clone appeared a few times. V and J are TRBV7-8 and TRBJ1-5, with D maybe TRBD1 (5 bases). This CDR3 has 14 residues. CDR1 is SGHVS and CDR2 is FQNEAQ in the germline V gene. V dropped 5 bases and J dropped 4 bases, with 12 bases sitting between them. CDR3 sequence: CASSLRGGNQPQHF. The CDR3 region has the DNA TGTGCCAGCAGCCTCCGCGGGGGAAATCAGCCCCAGCATTTT.

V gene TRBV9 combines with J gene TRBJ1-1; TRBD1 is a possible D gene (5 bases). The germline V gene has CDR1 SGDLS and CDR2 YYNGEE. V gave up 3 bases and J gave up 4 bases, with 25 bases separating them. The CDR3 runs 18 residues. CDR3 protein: CASSGRGLGVRAATEAFF. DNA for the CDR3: TGTGCCAGCAGCGGGAGGGGTCTGGGGGTGCGGGCGGCCACTGAAGCTTTCTTT.

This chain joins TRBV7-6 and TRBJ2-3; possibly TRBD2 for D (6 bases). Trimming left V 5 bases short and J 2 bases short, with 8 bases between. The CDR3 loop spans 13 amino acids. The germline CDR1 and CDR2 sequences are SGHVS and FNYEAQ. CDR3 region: CASSGTVTDTQYF. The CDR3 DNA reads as TGTGCCAGCAGCGGGACTGTCACAGATACGCAGTATTTT.

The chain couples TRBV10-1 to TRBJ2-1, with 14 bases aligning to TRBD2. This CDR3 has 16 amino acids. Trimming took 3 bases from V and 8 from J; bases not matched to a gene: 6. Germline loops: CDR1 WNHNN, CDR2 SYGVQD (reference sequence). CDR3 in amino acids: CASSDTRLAGGDEQFF. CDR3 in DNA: TGCGCCAGCAGTGACACAAGACTAGCGGGAGGGGATGAGCAGTTCTTC.

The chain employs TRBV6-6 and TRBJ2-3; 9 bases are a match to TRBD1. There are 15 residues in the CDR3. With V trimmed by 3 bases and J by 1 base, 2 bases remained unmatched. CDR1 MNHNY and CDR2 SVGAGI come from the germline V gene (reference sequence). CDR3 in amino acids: CASSYRDRGTDTQYF. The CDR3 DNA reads TGTGCCAGCAGTTATAGGGACAGGGGCACAGATACGCAGTATTTT.

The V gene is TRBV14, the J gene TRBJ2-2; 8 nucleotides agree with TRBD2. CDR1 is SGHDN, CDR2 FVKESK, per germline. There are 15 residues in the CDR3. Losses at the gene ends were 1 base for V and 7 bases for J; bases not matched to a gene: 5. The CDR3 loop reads CASSQAALAGGELFF. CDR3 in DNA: TGTGCCAGCAGCCAAGCCGCCCTAGCGGGCGGGGAGCTGTTTTTT. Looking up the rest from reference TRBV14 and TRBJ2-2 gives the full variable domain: EAGVTQFPSHSVIEKGQTVTLRCDPISGHDNLYWYRRVMGKEIKFLLHFVKESKQDESGMPNNRFLAERTGGTYSTLKVQPAELEDSGVYFCASSQAALAGGELFFGEGSRLTVL.

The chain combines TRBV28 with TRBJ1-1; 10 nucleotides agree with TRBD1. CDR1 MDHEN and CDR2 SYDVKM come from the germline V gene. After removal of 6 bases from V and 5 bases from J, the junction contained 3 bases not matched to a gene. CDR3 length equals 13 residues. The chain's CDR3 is CASSDRGHTEAFF. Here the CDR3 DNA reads TGTGCCAGCAGCGACAGGGGGCATACTGAAGCTTTCTTT.

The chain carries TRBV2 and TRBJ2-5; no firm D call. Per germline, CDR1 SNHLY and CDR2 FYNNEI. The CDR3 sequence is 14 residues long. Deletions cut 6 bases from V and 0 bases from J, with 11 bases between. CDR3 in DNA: TGTGCCAGCAGACATCTAAACAACCAAGAGACCCAGTACTTC. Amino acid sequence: CASRHLNNQETQYF.

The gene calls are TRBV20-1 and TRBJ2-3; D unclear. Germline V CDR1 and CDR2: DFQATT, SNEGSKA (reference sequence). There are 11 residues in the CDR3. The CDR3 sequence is CSPSNTDTQYF. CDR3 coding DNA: TGCAGCCCGAGTAACACAGATACGCAGTATTTT.

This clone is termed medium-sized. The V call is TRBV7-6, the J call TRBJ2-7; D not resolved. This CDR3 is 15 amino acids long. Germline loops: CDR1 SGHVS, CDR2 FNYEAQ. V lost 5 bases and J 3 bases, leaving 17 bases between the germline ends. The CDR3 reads CASSPQGLMNYEQYF. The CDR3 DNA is TGTGCCAGCAGCCCCCAAGGGCTGATGAACTACGAGCAGTACTTC. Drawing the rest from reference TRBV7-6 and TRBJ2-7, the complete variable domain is GAGVSQSPRYKVTKRGQDVALRCDPISGHVSLYWYRQALGQGPEFLTYFNYEAQQDKSGLPNDRFSAERPEGSISTLTIQRTEQRDSAMYRCASSPQGLMNYEQYFGPGTRLTVT.